This T cell receptor (beta chain) was identified during a study of neurological immune-mediated disorders. CDR3 length equals 15 residues. Germline CDR1 MGHRA, CDR2 YSYEKL. V gave up 1 base and J gave up 4 bases, with 13 bases separating them. The study built sorted libraries from 1 million CD4+ or CD8+ T cells. Study-wide findings and caveats: Among expanded clones, no CDR3 amino acid sequences were shared across subjects, a pattern suggesting private repertoires in all groups.

At least ten counts were recorded for this clonotype. Its target is not known. The cDNA came from 5'RACE with 10-nucleotide random UMIs. Over 170 million TCR-beta sequences, together covering 15-18 subjects, were produced by every individual sequencing run that was carried out. TCRdb passed the 5' RACE reads through MiXCR, listing each CDR3 protein once. The repertoire holds tens of thousands of distinct CDR3 sequences, with about 6.3% as singletons. The TCR originated in a woman in her thirties or forties in good health. The chain uses TRBV4-1 and TRBJ2-5; tentative D call: TRBD2 (6 bases). The specimen was CD4+ T cells from blood. CDR3 residues: CASSQGLPGAETQYF. The CDR3 nucleotides read TGCGCCAGCAGCCAAGGTCTCCCGGGAGCAGAGACCCAGTACTTC.